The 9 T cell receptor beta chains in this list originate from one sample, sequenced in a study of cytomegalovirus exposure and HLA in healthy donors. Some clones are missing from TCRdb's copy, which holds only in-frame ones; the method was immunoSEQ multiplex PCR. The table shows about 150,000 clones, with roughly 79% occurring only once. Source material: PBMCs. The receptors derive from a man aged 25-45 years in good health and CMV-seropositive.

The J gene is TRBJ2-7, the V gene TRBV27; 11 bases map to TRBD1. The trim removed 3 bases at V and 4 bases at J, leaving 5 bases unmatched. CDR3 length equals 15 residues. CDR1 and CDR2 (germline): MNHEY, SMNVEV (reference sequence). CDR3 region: CASSFRDRGLYEQYF. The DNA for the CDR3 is TGTGCCAGCAGTTTCCGGGACAGGGGGTTATACGAGCAGTACTTC.

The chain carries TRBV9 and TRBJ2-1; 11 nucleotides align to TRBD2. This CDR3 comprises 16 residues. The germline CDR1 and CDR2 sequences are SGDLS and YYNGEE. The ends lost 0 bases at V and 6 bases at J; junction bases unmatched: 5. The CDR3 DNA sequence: TGTGCCAGCAGCGTAGTGGCTAGCGGGAGGTTCAATGAGCAGTTCTTC. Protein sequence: CASSVVASGRFNEQFF. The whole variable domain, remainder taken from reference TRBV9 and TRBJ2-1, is DSGVTQTPKHLITATGQRVTLRCSPRSGDLSVYWYQQSLDQGLQFLIQYYNGEERAKGNILERFSAQQFPDLHSELNLSSLELGDSALYFCASSVVASGRFNEQFFGPGTRLTVL.

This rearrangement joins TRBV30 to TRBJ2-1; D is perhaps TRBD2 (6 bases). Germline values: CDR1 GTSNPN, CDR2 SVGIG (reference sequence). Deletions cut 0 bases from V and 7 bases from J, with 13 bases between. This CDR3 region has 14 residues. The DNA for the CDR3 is TGTGCCTGGAGTGTGGCTAGCGATTCGAATGAGCAGTTCTTC. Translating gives CAWSVASDSNEQFF.

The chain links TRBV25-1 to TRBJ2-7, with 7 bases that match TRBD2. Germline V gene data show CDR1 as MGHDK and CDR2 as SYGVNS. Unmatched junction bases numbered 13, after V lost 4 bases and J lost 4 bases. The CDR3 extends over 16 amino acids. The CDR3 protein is CASSATTSSSPYEQYF. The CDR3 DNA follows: TGTGCCAGCAGTGCGACGACTAGCTCGTCTCCTTACGAGCAGTACTTC.

The chain's CDR3 is CASRLGTGYGYTF. In DNA, the CDR3 is TGTGCCAGCAGACTCGGGACAGGGTATGGCTACACCTTC. The J gene is TRBJ1-2, the V gene TRBV6-5, with 9 bases lining up with TRBD1. Per germline, CDR1 MNHEY and CDR2 SVGAGI. This CDR3 is 13 amino acids long. V lost 6 bases, J lost 5 bases, and 4 bases stayed unmatched.

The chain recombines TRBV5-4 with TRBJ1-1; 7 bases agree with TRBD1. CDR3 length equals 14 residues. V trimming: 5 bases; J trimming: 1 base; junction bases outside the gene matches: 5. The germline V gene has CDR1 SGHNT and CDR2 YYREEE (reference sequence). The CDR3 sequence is CASSRNRGNTEAFF. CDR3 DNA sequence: TGTGCCAGCAGTCGAAACAGGGGGAACACTGAAGCTTTCTTT.

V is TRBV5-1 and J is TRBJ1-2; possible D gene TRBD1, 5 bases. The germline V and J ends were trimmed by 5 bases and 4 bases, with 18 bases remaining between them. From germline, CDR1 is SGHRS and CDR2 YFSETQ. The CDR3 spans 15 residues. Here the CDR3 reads CASSYGREGIYGYTF. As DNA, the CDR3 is TGCGCCAGCAGTTATGGACGGGAGGGGATCTATGGCTACACCTTC.

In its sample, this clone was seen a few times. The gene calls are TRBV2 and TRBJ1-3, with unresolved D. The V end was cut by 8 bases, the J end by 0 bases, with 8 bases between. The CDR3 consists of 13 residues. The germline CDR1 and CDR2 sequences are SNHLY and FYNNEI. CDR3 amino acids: CASGAYSGNTIYF. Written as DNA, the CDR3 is TGTGCCAGCGGAGCATACTCTGGAAACACCATATATTTT.

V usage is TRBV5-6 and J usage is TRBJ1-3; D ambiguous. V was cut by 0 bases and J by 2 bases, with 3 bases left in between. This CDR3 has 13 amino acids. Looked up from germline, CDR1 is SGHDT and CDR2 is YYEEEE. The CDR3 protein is CASSLATGNTIYF. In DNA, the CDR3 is TGTGCCAGCAGCTTGGCCACTGGAAACACCATATATTTT.